The 17 T cell receptor beta chains below were found in one sample sequenced in a study of T cell responses to AZD1222 COVID-19 vaccine. Method: immunoSEQ multiplex PCR; TCRdb's copy keeps in-frame clones and lacks some. The sample consists of about 110,000 clones, around 87% of them appearing once. The starting material was peripheral blood, obtained 28 days after the second AZD1222 dose. The receptors stem from an adult who received the AZD1222 COVID-19 vaccine.

This clone was recorded many times. The CDR3 sequence is CASSPDNYGYTF. DNA for the CDR3: TGTGCCAGTAGTCCGGACAACTATGGCTACACCTTC. V gene TRBV19 combines with J gene TRBJ1-2; no reliable D call. There are 12 residues in the CDR3. CDR1 LNHDA and CDR2 SQIVND come from the germline V gene (reference sequence). The V gene lost 5 bases and the J gene lost 2 bases, with 6 bases spanning the gap.

The chain links TRBV28 to TRBJ2-7, with 8 bases fitting TRBD2. J was trimmed by 3 bases and V by 5 bases; bases with no gene match: 9. The CDR3 is 15 residues long. Germline assignment: CDR1 MDHEN and CDR2 SYDVKM. In DNA, the CDR3 is TGTGCCAGCAGTCCCCCGGGGACTAGTCTCTACGAGCAGTACTTC. Protein: CASSPPGTSLYEQYF.

This rearrangement joins TRBV10-3 to TRBJ1-2, with D unresolved. This CDR3 spans 14 amino acids. Trimming pared 4 bases from V and 6 bases from J, leaving 15 bases between. From germline, CDR1 is ENHRY and CDR2 SYGVKD. CDR3 sequence: CAISARELLHGYTF. The CDR3 DNA follows: TGTGCCATCAGTGCGAGGGAACTCCTTCATGGCTACACCTTC.

J is TRBJ2-5 and V is TRBV6-5; D is perhaps TRBD2 (6 bases). With 6 bases removed from V and 1 base from J, the gap between germline ends came to 12 bases. CDR3 length: 14 amino acids. Germline V lookup: CDR1 MNHEY, CDR2 SVGAGI. In nucleotides, the CDR3 is TGTGCCAGCAGGTGGGGGGAGCTCCAAGAGACCCAGTACTTC. Amino acid sequence: CASRWGELQETQYF.

This clone appeared a single time. The genes are TRBV3-1 (or the pseudogene TRBV3-2) and TRBJ2-7, with a weak D call TRBD2 (8 bases). The V gene's germline CDR1 is LGHDT and CDR2 YNNKEL (reference sequence). Trimming took off 4 bases at V and 3 bases at J, with 25 bases between the two ends. This CDR3 is 18 amino acids long. For the CDR3, the DNA is TGTGCCAGCAGCCGAAGGCTGACAGGGACTAGAGACCTCTACGAGCAGTACTTC. Amino acids: CASSRRLTGTRDLYEQYF.

This chain connects TRBV18 to TRBJ2-1; the match to TRBD1 covers 9 bases. The CDR3 contains 15 residues. V was pared by 3 bases and J by 6 bases, with 6 bases of the junction left unmatched. The germline V gene encodes CDR1 KGHSH and CDR2 LQKENI. The CDR3 here is CASSPDRGFRNEQFF. DNA for the CDR3: TGTGCCAGCTCACCCGACAGGGGGTTTCGCAATGAGCAGTTCTTC.

The chain links TRBV3-1 (or the pseudogene TRBV3-2) to TRBJ1-2; unclear D gene. Germline V lookup: CDR1 LGHDT, CDR2 YNNKEL (reference sequence). The CDR3 totals 14 residues. Trimming removed 1 base at V and 7 bases at J, with 13 bases between. The CDR3 DNA reads as TGTGCCAGCAGCCAAGCTGATAAGGGTCCTGGCTACACCTTC. As protein: CASSQADKGPGYTF.

This clone was detected only once. This chain joins TRBV7-9 and TRBJ1-6; no reliable D call. CDR3 size: 17 residues. Germline CDR1 reads SEHNR; CDR2 reads FQNEAQ (reference sequence). V lost 2 bases and J 0 bases, leaving 11 bases between the germline ends. DNA for the CDR3: TGTGCCAGCAGCTTAAGTGGGTCGAGCTCCTATAATTCACCCCTCCACTTT. It is translated as CASSLSGSSSYNSPLHF. Drawing the rest from reference TRBV7-9 and TRBJ1-6, the complete variable domain is DTGVSQNPRHKITKRGQNVTFRCDPISEHNRLYWYRQTLGQGPEFLTYFQNEAQLEKSRLLSDRFSAERPKGSFSTLEIQRTEQGDSAMYLCASSLSGSSSYNSPLHFGNGTRLTVT.

The gene calls are TRBV18 and TRBJ2-1; TRBD2 agrees at 11 bases. In germline, CDR1 is KGHSH, CDR2 LQKENI. After removal of 3 bases from V and 5 bases from J, the junction contained 9 bases not matched to a gene. CDR3 length: 17 amino acids. CDR3 region: CASSPLSGRGSNNEQFF. For the CDR3, the DNA is TGTGCCAGCTCACCTCTTAGCGGGAGGGGTTCAAACAATGAGCAGTTCTTC. The entire variable domain, with the rest obtained from reference TRBV18 and TRBJ2-1, is as follows: NAGVMQNPRHLVRRRGQEARLRCSPMKGHSHVYWYRQLPEEGLKFMVYLQKENIIDESGMPKERFSAEFPKEGPSILRIQQVVRGDSAAYFCASSPLSGRGSNNEQFFGPGTRLTVL.

This rearrangement joins TRBV7-2 to TRBJ1-5; D is undetermined. The CDR3 totals 14 residues. CDR1 SGHTA and CDR2 FQGNSA come from the germline V gene. With 1 base removed from V and 5 bases from J, the gap between germline ends came to 9 bases. The CDR3 bases are TGTGCCAGCAGCTTAGTTAACACCGATCAGCCCCAGCATTTT. It encodes CASSLVNTDQPQHF.

The CDR3 reads CAWNSGYRSNEQFF. CDR3 DNA sequence: TGTGCCTGGAATTCCGGTTACCGATCCAATGAGCAGTTCTTC. This rearrangement joins TRBV30 to TRBJ2-1, with D unresolved. The germline V and J ends were trimmed by 4 bases and 6 bases, with 16 bases remaining between them. The CDR3 covers 14 residues. Germline V gene sequence: CDR1 GTSNPN, CDR2 SVGIG (reference sequence).

The chain combines TRBV7-2 with TRBJ1-5, with a tentative D call TRBD1 (6 bases). Germline V CDR1 and CDR2: SGHTA, FQGNSA. The CDR3 sequence is 13 residues long. The V gene lost 1 base and the J gene lost 6 bases, with 7 bases spanning the gap. Here the CDR3 DNA reads TGTGCCAGCAGCTTAGTGGGGGCTCAGCCCCAGCATTTT. It is translated as CASSLVGAQPQHF.

The chain is built from TRBV12-3 or TRBV12-4 and TRBJ2-7, with TRBD1 as a possible D gene (5 bases). Trimming took off 1 base at V and 7 bases at J, with 11 bases between the two ends. The CDR3 totals 13 residues. CDR3 in amino acids: CASSLVDSQEQYF. The CDR3 DNA reads as TGTGCCAGCAGTTTAGTAGACAGCCAAGAGCAGTACTTC.

The chain has TRBV4-3 and TRBJ1-2; TRBD1 matches at 10 bases. CDR3 length: 16 amino acids. Trimming at V came to 0 bases and at J to 8 bases, leaving 9 bases not matched to a gene. From germline, CDR1 is LGHNA and CDR2 YSLEER. CDR3 DNA: TGCGCCAGCAGCCAAGATGGAGGGACAGGGGCGAGGGGCTACACCTTC. This gives the protein CASSQDGGTGARGYTF.

The chain employs TRBV27 and TRBJ2-3, with D maybe TRBD2 (5 bases). CDR1 is MNHEY, CDR2 SMNVEV, per germline (reference sequence). The CDR3 length is 13 residues. The V end was cut by 3 bases, the J end by 4 bases, with 8 bases between. The CDR3 coding sequence is TGTGCCAGCAGTTTGACTACACCAGATACGCAGTATTTT. It specifies CASSLTTPDTQYF.

The chain has TRBV11-3 and TRBJ2-1, with 9 bases identical to TRBD2. The CDR3 contains 15 residues. Germline V lookup: CDR1 SGHNT, CDR2 YENEEA. The V gene end was trimmed by 1 base and the J gene end by 6 bases; junction bases not matched to a gene: 4. In DNA, the CDR3 is TGTGCCAGCAGCTTAGGAGGGACTAGCTTCAATGAGCAGTTCTTC. Protein product: CASSLGGTSFNEQFF.

The chain employs TRBV7-9 and TRBJ2-2; no definite D call. The V end lost 10 bases, the J end lost 4 bases, and 7 bases lay between the germline ends. This CDR3 contains 11 residues. The V gene's germline CDR1 is SEHNR and CDR2 FQNEAQ (reference sequence). The CDR3 coding sequence is TGTGCCATTCGGAGCACCGGGGAGCTGTTTTTT. Translating gives CAIRSTGELFF.